The T cell receptor (beta chain) described here comes from a study of CD8+CD57+ T cells in acquired aplastic anemia. Study information: Mean yield of DNA from sorted CD4+ and CD8+ cells was 2.5 to 4 ug. Study-level findings and limits: In CD8+ cells, Simpson's diversity showed no significant difference between patients and controls. Researchers report that some 31 CD8+ CDR3 sequences appeared in both patients and controls.

CDR3 size: 13 residues. CDR1 and CDR2 from the germline V gene are LNHDA and SQIVND (reference sequence). Trimming stripped 6 bases from V and 4 bases from J, with 12 bases between. TCR beta VDJ and CDR3 profiling used genomic DNA as template. From the reads, TCRdb called clonotypes with MiXCR, one entry per CDR3 protein. This sample yields about 210,000 distinct CDR3 sequences, of which 30% to 35% are seen a single time; 1% to 1.3% belongs to the top ten. There are many counts of this clonotype. Antigen: not known. Material for sequencing was sorted CD4+, CD8+, or CD8+CD57+ T cells (not recorded which) from PBMCs. The V gene is TRBV19, the J gene TRBJ1-1; possibly TRBD1 for D (5 bases). The sequence derives from a human donor in good health, serving as a control. The CDR3 region has the DNA TGTGCCAGTAGCGTCGCAGGGCCCACTGAAGCTTTCTTT. Protein: CASSVAGPTEAFF.